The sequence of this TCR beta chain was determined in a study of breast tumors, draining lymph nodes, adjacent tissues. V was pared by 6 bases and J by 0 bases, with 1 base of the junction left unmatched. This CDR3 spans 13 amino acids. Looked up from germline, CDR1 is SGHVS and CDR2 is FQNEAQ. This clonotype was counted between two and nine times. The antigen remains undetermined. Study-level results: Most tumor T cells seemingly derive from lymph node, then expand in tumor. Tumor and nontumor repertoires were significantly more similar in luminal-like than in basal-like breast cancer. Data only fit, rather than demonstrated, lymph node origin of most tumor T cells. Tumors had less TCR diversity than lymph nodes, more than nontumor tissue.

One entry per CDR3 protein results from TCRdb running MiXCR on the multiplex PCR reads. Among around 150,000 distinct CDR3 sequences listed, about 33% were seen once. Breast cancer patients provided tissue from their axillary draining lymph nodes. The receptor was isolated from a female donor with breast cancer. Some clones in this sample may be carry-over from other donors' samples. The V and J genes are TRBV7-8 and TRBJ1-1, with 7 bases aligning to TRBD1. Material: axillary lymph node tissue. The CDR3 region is CASRQGMNTEAFF. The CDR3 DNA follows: TGTGCCAGCAGACAGGGGATGAACACTGAAGCTTTCTTT.